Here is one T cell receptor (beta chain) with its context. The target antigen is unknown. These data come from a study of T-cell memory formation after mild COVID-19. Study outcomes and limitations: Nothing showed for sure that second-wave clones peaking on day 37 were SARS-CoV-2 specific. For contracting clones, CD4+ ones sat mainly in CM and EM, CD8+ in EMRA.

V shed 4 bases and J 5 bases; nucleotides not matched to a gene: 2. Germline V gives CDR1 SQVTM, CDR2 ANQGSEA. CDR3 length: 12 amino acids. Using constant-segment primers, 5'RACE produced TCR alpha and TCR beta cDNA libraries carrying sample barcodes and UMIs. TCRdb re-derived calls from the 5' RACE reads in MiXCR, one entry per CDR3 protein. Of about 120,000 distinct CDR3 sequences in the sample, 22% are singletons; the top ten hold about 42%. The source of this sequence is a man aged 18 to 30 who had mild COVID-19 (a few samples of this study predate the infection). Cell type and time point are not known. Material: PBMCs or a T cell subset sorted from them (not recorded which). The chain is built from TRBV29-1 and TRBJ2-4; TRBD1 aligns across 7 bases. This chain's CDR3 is CSVAQGENIQYF. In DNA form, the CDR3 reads TGCAGCGTTGCGCAGGGGGAAAACATTCAGTACTTC.